This T cell receptor (beta chain) was recorded in a study of blood T cell repertoires in COVID-19. Measured with immunoSEQ multiplex PCR; TCRdb has only the in-frame clones, and not every one. The data hold around 84,000 clones, with just under 85% observed a single time. This CDR3 contains 14 residues. V lost 5 bases and J 5 bases, leaving 15 bases between the germline ends. CDR1 and CDR2 from the germline V gene are SGHVS and FQNEAQ. Sequenced material: peripheral blood. J is TRBJ1-1 and V is TRBV7-8; perhaps TRBD1 as D (6 bases). The TCR originated in a man of 80 years or more with active or convalescent COVID-19. The CDR3: CASSIRQAATEAFF. For the CDR3, the DNA is TGTGCCAGCAGCATAAGACAGGCGGCTACTGAAGCTTTCTTT.